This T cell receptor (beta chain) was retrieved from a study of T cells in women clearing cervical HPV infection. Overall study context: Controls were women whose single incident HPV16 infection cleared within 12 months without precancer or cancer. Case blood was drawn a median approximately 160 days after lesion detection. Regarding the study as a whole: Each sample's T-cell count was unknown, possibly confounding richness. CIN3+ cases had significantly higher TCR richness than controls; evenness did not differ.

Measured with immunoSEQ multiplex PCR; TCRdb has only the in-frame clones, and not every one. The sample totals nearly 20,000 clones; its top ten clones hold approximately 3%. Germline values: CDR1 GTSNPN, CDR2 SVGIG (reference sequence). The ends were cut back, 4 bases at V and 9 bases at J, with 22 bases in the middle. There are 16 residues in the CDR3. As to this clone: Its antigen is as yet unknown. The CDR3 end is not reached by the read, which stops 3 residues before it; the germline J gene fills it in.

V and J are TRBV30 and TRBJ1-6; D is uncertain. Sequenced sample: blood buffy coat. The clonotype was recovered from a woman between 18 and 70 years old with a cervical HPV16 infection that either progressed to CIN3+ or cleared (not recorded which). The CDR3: CAWNKNWKESGSPLHF. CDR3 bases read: TGTGCCTGGAACAAAAATTGGAAGGAGTCGGGTTCACCC. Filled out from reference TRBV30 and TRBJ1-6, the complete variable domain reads SQTIHQWPATLVQPVGSPLSLECTVEGTSNPNLYWYRQAAGRGLQLLFYSVGIGQISSEVPQNLSASRPQDRQFILSSKKLLLSDSGFYLCAWNKNWKESGSPLHFGNGTRLTVT.